A single sample is the source of the 28 T cell receptor beta chains below, sequenced in a study of Tregs in tolerant kidney transplant recipients. Recipients received nonmyeloablative bone marrow transplants from related graft donors, with transient mixed chimerism. The repertoire was sequenced with immunoSEQ multiplex PCR; TCRdb's copy has only in-frame clones and lacks some. Its listing shows about 11,000 clones. The sequenced sample was CD8+ T cells from blood (PBMCs), obtained 24 months after the transplant. These receptors were obtained from a human patient who received a combined kidney and bone marrow transplant. The graft donor may account for some of the T cells.

With regard to this clone: The read terminates 3 residues before the CDR3 end, so the remaining end is supplied by the germline J gene. This chain connects TRBV10-2 to TRBJ2-7, with TRBD2 as a possible D gene (6 bases). Trimming took 8 bases from V and 5 from J, leaving 16 bases between them. Germline V gene lookup returns CDR1 WSHSY and CDR2 SAAADI. This CDR3 is built from 13 residues. The part of the CDR3 DNA that was read is TGCGCCAGCCGGTCCCGACTAGTGGACGAG. This gives the protein CASRSRLVDE. The full-length CDR3 reads as CASRSRLVDEQYF.

As for this clone: Sequencing ends 3 residues short of the CDR3 end; the germline J gene provides the rest. The genes are TRBV6-8 and TRBJ2-1; a weak D match, TRBD1 (6 bases). CDR1 and CDR2 from the germline V gene are MNHGY and SAAAGT. The CDR3 is made up of 15 amino acids. Trimming removed 4 bases at V and 5 bases at J, with 15 bases between. The CDR3 loop reads CASSSDRRVDNEQFF. CDR3 bases read: TGTGCCAGCAGTTCTGACAGGCGAGTGGACAATGAG.

As regards this clone: The CDR3 goes on 3 residues after the read ends, and that part is filled in from the germline J gene. The chain recombines TRBV20-1 with TRBJ1-1; D gene unclear. Trimming pared 5 bases from V and 1 base from J, leaving 8 bases between. The CDR3 length is 12 residues. From germline, CDR1 is DFQATT and CDR2 SNEGSKA (reference sequence). CDR3 DNA (partial): TGCAGTGCTCCGGACTGGAACACTGAA. Its translation is CSAPDWNTE. The full-length CDR3 reads as CSAPDWNTEAFF.

A remark on this clone: Coverage ceases 3 residues before the CDR3 finishes, and the germline J gene fills in the end. This chain uses TRBV19 with TRBJ2-7, with a possible D match to TRBD1 (7 bases). The CDR3 covers 13 residues. Germline loops: CDR1 LNHDA, CDR2 SQIVND (reference sequence). V gave up 5 bases and J gave up 2 bases, with 10 bases separating them. The CDR3 reads CASSAGQPYEQYF. The part of the CDR3 DNA that was read is TGTGCCAGTAGTGCGGGACAGCCCTACGAG.

As to this clone: With the read ending 3 residues before the CDR3 end, the germline J gene is used to fill in that end. The V gene is TRBV11-2, the J gene TRBJ2-3, with no clear D. This CDR3 is built from 14 residues. Germline-derived CDR1 and CDR2 are SGHAT and FQNNGV. Trimming cost V 5 bases and J 0 bases, with 9 bases left between them. The sequenced part of the CDR3 DNA is TGTGCCAGCAGCATTTTAACTAGCACAGATACG. Translation gives CASSILTSTDT. In full, the CDR3 reads CASSILTSTDTQYF.

Incomplete CDR3 DNA: TGTGCCACGAACCTAGCGGGAGAGGGCACAGATACG. It is translated as CATNLAGEGTDT. The full CDR3 is CATNLAGEGTDTQYF. The V and J genes are TRBV15 and TRBJ2-3; 10 nucleotides line up with TRBD2. The read terminates 3 residues before the CDR3 end, so the remaining end is supplied by the germline J gene. V was pared by 9 bases and J by 1 base, with 7 bases of the junction left unmatched. From germline, CDR1 is LNHNV and CDR2 YYDKDF (reference sequence). CDR3 length: 15 amino acids.

Partial CDR3 DNA: TGTGCCAGCAGTTCAATACAGGGTAATTTCACCGGGGAG. Translation: CASSSIQGNFTGE. The whole CDR3 sequence reads CASSSIQGNFTGELFF. The V gene is TRBV2, the J gene TRBJ2-2, with D perhaps matching TRBD1 (6 bases). The read terminates 3 residues ahead of where the CDR3 ends, so the germline J gene completes it. CDR3 size: 16 residues. V was trimmed by 5 bases and J by 4 bases, leaving 17 bases between them. The germline V gene has CDR1 SNHLY and CDR2 FYNNEI.

Of note for this clone: The CDR3 end falls 3 residues outside the read, so it is completed with the germline J gene. The rearrangement uses TRBV29-1 and TRBJ2-7; 9 nucleotides match TRBD2. This CDR3 is built from 13 residues. The V and J ends lost 5 bases and 2 bases, in that order; junction bases with no gene match: 4. CDR1 and CDR2 (germline): SQVTM, ANQGSEA. The CDR3 loop reads CSVSTSGPYEQYF. The part of the CDR3 DNA that was read is TGCAGCGTTTCGACTAGCGGCCCCTACGAG.

Concerning this clone: The read finishes 3 residues shy of the CDR3 end, and the germline J gene is used to complete it. The chain combines TRBV11-2 with TRBJ2-7, with a weak D call TRBD1 (6 bases). V lost 1 base, J lost 3 bases, and 10 bases lay in between. The CDR3 runs 14 residues. Germline values: CDR1 SGHAT, CDR2 FQNNGV. The CDR3 sequence is CASSLGAGVYEQYF. The sequenced CDR3 bases are TGTGCCAGCAGCTTAGGGGCAGGGGTCTACGAG.

As to this clone: The read halts 3 residues ahead of the CDR3 end, with the missing end drawn from the germline J gene. The chain recombines TRBV7-9 with TRBJ2-1, with 8 positions matching TRBD2. This CDR3 is built from 15 residues. CDR1 is SEHNR and CDR2 is FQNEAQ in the germline V gene (reference sequence). V was pared by 5 bases and J by 7 bases, with 10 bases of the junction left unmatched. The part of the CDR3 DNA that was read is TGTGCCAGCAGCACTCCCAGACTAGCGAGGAATGAG. It codes for CASSTPRLARNE. The entire CDR3 protein reads CASSTPRLARNEQFF.

About this clone: Read coverage stops 3 residues before the CDR3 terminus; the germline J gene supplies the remainder. This sequence joins TRBV5-4 and TRBJ2-3; 11 bases fit TRBD1. Germline CDR1 reads SGHNT; CDR2 reads YYREEE (reference sequence). V shed 4 bases and J 3 bases; nucleotides not matched to a gene: 4. CDR3 length: 15 amino acids. Partial CDR3 DNA: TGTGCCAGCAGCGCGCGGGACAGGGGGACAGATACG. Protein product: CASSARDRGTDT. The entire CDR3 protein is CASSARDRGTDTQYF.

A remark on this clone: Sequencing ends 3 residues short of the CDR3 end; the germline J gene provides the rest. V and J are TRBV20-1 and TRBJ2-5; the D is unclear. The V gene lost 5 bases and the J gene lost 4 bases, with 14 bases spanning the gap. This CDR3 is built from 13 residues. Germline V lookup: CDR1 DFQATT, CDR2 SNEGSKA (reference sequence). Incomplete CDR3 DNA: TGCAGTGCTCTCCAGGTCCCCCCAGAGACC. It is translated as CSALQVPPET. The CDR3 in its entirety is CSALQVPPETQYF.

Comments on this clone: The observed sequence ends 3 residues before the CDR3 terminus, with the missing tail filled in from the germline J gene. This chain links TRBV7-9 with TRBJ1-4; TRBD1 might be the D (5 bases). V was cut by 1 base and J by 5 bases, with 11 bases left in between. CDR1 and CDR2 (germline): SEHNR, FQNEAQ (reference sequence). This CDR3 has 15 residues. The DNA read from the CDR3 is TGTGCCAGCAGCTTAGGAGGGGAAGTGAATGAAAAA. Translation gives CASSLGGEVNEK. The complete CDR3 protein is CASSLGGEVNEKLFF. The full variable domain, in which reference TRBV7-9 and TRBJ1-4 provide the parts outside the CDR3, is DTGVSQNPRHKITKRGQNVTFRCDPISEHNRLYWYRQTLGQGPEFLTYFQNEAQLEKSRLLSDRFSAERPKGSFSTLEIQRTEQGDSAMYLCASSLGGEVNEKLFFGSGTQLSVL.

A remark on this clone: The read stops 3 residues short of the end of the CDR3; the missing end is completed from the germline J gene. This chain links TRBV20-1 with TRBJ2-1; 7 nucleotides agree with TRBD1. Germline lookup yields CDR1 DFQATT and CDR2 SNEGSKA (reference sequence). The trim removed 1 base at V and 5 bases at J, leaving 5 bases unmatched. CDR3 length equals 14 residues. The sequenced part of the CDR3 DNA is TGCAGTGCTAGAGTACAGGGGTCCCACAATGAG. Residues: CSARVQGSHNE. The entire CDR3 reads CSARVQGSHNEQFF.

With regard to this clone: Coverage ceases 3 residues before the CDR3 finishes, and the germline J gene fills in the end. The V and J genes are TRBV19 and TRBJ2-1, with TRBD1 matching 9 bases. CDR3 length equals 13 residues. The ends lost 7 bases at V and 8 bases at J; junction bases unmatched: 6. CDR1 is LNHDA and CDR2 is SQIVND in the germline V gene (reference sequence). CDR3 sequence: CASTTQGAYEQFF. The part of the CDR3 DNA that was read is TGTGCCAGTACCACACAGGGGGCTTATGAG.

In the case of this clone: The read comes to an end 3 residues before the CDR3 does, leaving the germline J gene to fill in the end. The genes are TRBV6-1 and TRBJ2-1; a weak D match, TRBD2 (6 bases). Germline CDR1 reads MNHNS; CDR2 reads SASEGT. Trimming pared 2 bases from V and 2 bases from J, leaving 13 bases between. The CDR3 is made up of 16 amino acids. The sequenced part of the CDR3 DNA is TGTGCCAGCAGTGAACTAGCGTGGGCCCCCTACAATGAG. It yields the protein CASSELAWAPYNE. Given in full, the CDR3 is CASSELAWAPYNEQFF.

CDR3 sequence reads: CASSIPGQEASYNEQFF. The sequenced CDR3 bases are TGTGCCAGTAGTATCCCCGGCCAGGAGGCTTCCTACAATGAG. This chain uses TRBV19 with TRBJ2-1; TRBD2 might be the D (5 bases). Read data end 3 residues before the CDR3 end; the end is taken from the germline J gene. The V end lost 3 bases, the J end lost 1 base, and 16 bases lay between the germline ends. The CDR3 runs 17 residues. The germline CDR1 and CDR2 sequences are LNHDA and SQIVND (reference sequence).

A note on this clone: The CDR3 extends 3 residues past the end of the read, so its final part is completed from the germline J gene. This rearrangement joins TRBV28 to TRBJ1-4; 7 bases are a match to TRBD1. CDR3 length equals 16 residues. Trimming removed 2 bases from V and 4 bases from J; junction bases left unmatched: 7. Germline V CDR1 and CDR2: MDHEN, SYDVKM. CDR3 bases read: TGTGCCAGCAGTTTAAATAGGGGGCCCCTTAATGAAAAA. It codes for CASSLNRGPLNEK. The full CDR3 reads CASSLNRGPLNEKLFF.

With regard to this clone: Read data end 3 residues before the CDR3 end; the end is taken from the germline J gene. This sequence joins TRBV2 and TRBJ2-6; D unclear. This CDR3 spans 13 amino acids. CDR1 and CDR2 from the germline V gene are SNHLY and FYNNEI. Trimming cost V 7 bases and J 4 bases, with 8 bases left between them. CDR3 bases read: TGTGCCAGCATCACAACCGGGGCCAACGTC. It is translated as CASITTGANV. In full, the CDR3 is CASITTGANVLTF.

As for this clone: Different DNA sequences within this sample yield the same CDR3. CDR3 protein: CASSLTGAYEQYF. The CDR3 DNA, read in part, is TGTGCCAGCAGCTTGACAGGCGCCTACGAG. The V and J genes are TRBV7-9 and TRBJ2-7, with a weak D call TRBD1 (6 bases). The CDR3 end lies 3 residues beyond the end of the read and is filled in from the germline J gene. The germline gives CDR1 SEHNR, CDR2 FQNEAQ (reference sequence). V gave up 3 bases and J gave up 2 bases, with 8 bases separating them. The CDR3 contains 13 residues.

A word on this clone: The DNA ends 3 residues before the CDR3 does, and the rest of the CDR3 is filled in from the germline J gene. The rearrangement uses TRBV19 and TRBJ2-5; TRBD2 agrees at 7 bases. This CDR3 has 15 residues. V lost 3 bases and J lost 5; bases outside the gene matches: 9. Germline lookup yields CDR1 LNHDA and CDR2 SQIVND (reference sequence). CDR3 sequence reads: CASSMGAGMMETQYF. The CDR3 DNA, read in part, is TGTGCCAGTAGTATGGGAGCGGGAATGATGGAGACC.

Concerning this clone itself: The read gets to within 3 residues of the CDR3 end, and the germline J gene fills in the rest. This rearrangement joins TRBV20-1 to TRBJ1-2; a possible D gene is TRBD1 (5 bases). Germline V gives CDR1 DFQATT, CDR2 SNEGSKA (reference sequence). This CDR3 is 15 amino acids long. V was shortened by 0 bases and J by 6 bases, with 17 bases between the two germline ends. CDR3 DNA (partial): TGCAGTGCTAGAGATTGGTCGCGAGGGGTTGATGGC. Its translation: CSARDWSRGVDG. The CDR3 in full is CSARDWSRGVDGYTF.

Note on this clone: From the germline J gene comes the end of the CDR3, since the read stops 3 residues before it. The rearrangement joins TRBV7-6 to TRBJ2-7; TRBD2 is a possible D gene (6 bases). Germline assignment: CDR1 SGHVS and CDR2 FNYEAQ. The length of the CDR3 is 13 residues. Trimming took 5 bases from V and 5 from J, leaving 13 bases between them. The CDR3 sequence is CASSLGTSNEQYF. The covered CDR3 bases are TGTGCCAGCAGCCTTGGGACTTCTAACGAG.

About this clone: The read halts 3 residues ahead of the CDR3 end, with the missing end drawn from the germline J gene. The V call is TRBV20-1, the J call TRBJ2-7; D uncertain. Trimming shortened V by 2 bases and J by 4 bases, and 6 bases separated the two germline ends. The CDR3 sequence is 11 residues long. The germline gives CDR1 DFQATT, CDR2 SNEGSKA (reference sequence). This chain's CDR3 is CSARLVYEQYF. The CDR3 DNA, read in part, is TGCAGTGCTAGACTAGTTTACGAG.

Comments on this clone: The read comes to an end 3 residues before the CDR3 does, leaving the germline J gene to fill in the end. The chain employs TRBV7-9 and TRBJ2-7, with a tentative D call TRBD1 (5 bases). Germline V CDR1 and CDR2: SEHNR, FQNEAQ (reference sequence). Trimming pared 1 base from V and 2 bases from J, leaving 12 bases between. CDR3 length equals 15 residues. CDR3 DNA (partial): TGTGCCAGCAGCTTAGTCGTCGGACAAACCTACGAG. It codes for CASSLVVGQTYE. The complete CDR3 sequence is CASSLVVGQTYEQYF.

Points on this clone: The CDR3 extends 3 residues past the end of the read, so its final part is completed from the germline J gene. The rearrangement links TRBV19 to TRBJ1-2, with 7 bases aligning to TRBD1. The CDR3 runs 15 residues. CDR1 is LNHDA and CDR2 is SQIVND in the germline V gene (reference sequence). CDR3 bases read: TGTGCCAGTAGTATTGTTGGGACAGCACGCTACGAG. It translates to CASSIVGTARYE. The full CDR3 reads CASSIVGTARYEYTF.

CDR3 residues: CASRAVENIQYF. CDR3 bases read: TGCGCCAGCAGGGCGGTGGAGAACATT. The chain joins TRBV5-1 to TRBJ2-4, with D unresolved. The CDR3 is cut off 3 residues early in the read; its end comes from the germline J gene. V was cut by 5 bases and J by 7 bases, with 10 bases left in between. There are 12 residues in the CDR3. The germline V gene has CDR1 SGHRS and CDR2 YFSETQ.

With respect to this clone: The CDR3 is cut off 3 residues early in the read; its end comes from the germline J gene. The V call is TRBV3-1 (or the pseudogene TRBV3-2), the J call TRBJ1-2; 9 bases are a match to TRBD1. The CDR3 contains 14 residues. After removal of 5 bases from V and 2 bases from J, the junction contained 3 bases not matched to a gene. Germline-derived CDR1 and CDR2 are LGHDT and YNNKEL (reference sequence). CDR3: CASSYGQGNYGYTF. CDR3 DNA (partial): TGTGCCAGCAGCTACGGACAGGGGAACTATGGC.